Here is one TCR beta chain with its context. This CDR3 has 18 residues. This record comes from a study of OX40 agonist ivuxolimab in advanced cancers. Some clones are missing from TCRdb's copy, which holds only in-frame ones; the method was immunoSEQ multiplex PCR. The data hold around 100,000 clones, with 85% to 95% observed a single time. This TCR came from an adult with an advanced solid tumor such as melanoma, head and neck, liver or kidney cancer. The specimen comprised CD4+ or CD8+ T cells sorted from blood, sampled in a trial of the OX40 agonist ivuxolimab. The chain has TRBV21-1 and TRBJ2-1; TRBD1 was called by the table and not checked on the DNA. TRBV21-1 is an annotated pseudogene. The CDR3 coding sequence is TGTGCCAGCAGCAAGAGTCCCCCGAGGCAGGGGGAATCTAATGAGCAGTTCTTC. Its protein is CASSKSPPRQGESNEQFF.